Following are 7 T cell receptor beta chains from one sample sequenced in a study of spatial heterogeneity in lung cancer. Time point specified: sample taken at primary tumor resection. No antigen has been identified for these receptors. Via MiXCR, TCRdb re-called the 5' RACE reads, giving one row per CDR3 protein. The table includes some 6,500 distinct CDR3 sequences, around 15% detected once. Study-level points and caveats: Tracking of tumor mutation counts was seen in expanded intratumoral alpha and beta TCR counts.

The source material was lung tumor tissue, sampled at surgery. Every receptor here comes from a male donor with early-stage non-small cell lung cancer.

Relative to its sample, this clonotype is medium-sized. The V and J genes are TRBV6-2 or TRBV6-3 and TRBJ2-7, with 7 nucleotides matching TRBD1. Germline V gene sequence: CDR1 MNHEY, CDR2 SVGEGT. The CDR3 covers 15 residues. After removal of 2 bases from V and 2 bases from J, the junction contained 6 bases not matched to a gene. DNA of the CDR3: TGTGCCAGCAGTTACCAAAGACAGGGACCCTACGAGCAGTACTTC. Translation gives CASSYQRQGPYEQYF.

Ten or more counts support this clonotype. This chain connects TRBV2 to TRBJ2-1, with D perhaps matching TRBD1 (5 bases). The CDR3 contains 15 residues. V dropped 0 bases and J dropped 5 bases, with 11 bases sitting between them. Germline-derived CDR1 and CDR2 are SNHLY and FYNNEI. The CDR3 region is CASSEALQQDNEQFF. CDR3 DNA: TGTGCCAGCAGTGAAGCGCTTCAACAGGACAATGAGCAGTTCTTC.

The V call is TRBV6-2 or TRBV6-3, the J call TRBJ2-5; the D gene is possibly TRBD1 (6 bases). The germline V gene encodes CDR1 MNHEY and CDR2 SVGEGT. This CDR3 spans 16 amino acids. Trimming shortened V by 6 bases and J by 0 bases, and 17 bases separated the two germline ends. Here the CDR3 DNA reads TGTGCCAGCAGGCCATTGGACAGACCGTACCAAGAGACCCAGTACTTC. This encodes CASRPLDRPYQETQYF.

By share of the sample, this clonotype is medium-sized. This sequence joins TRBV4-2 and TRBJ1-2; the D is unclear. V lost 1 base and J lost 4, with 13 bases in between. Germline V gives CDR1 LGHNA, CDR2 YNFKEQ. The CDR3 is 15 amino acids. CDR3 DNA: TGTGCCAGCAGCCAAGCTGGGAAGTTAGCCTATGGCTACACCTTC. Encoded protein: CASSQAGKLAYGYTF.

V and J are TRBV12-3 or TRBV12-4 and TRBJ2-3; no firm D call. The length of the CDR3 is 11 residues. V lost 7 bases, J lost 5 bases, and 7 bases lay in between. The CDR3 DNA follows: TGTGCCAGCACGGCTGGAGATACGCAGTATTTT. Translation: CASTAGDTQYF.

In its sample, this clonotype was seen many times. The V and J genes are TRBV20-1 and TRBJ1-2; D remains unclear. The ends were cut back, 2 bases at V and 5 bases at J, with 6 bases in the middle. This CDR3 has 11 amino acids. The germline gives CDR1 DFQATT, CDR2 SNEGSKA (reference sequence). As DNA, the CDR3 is TGCAGTGCTAGAAAGACTTATGGCTACACCTTC. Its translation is CSARKTYGYTF.

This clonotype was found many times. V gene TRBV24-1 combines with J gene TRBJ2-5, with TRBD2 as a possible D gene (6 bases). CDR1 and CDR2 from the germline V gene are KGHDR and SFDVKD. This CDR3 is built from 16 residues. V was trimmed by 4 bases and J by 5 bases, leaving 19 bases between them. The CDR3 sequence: CATSEKHISGAETQYF. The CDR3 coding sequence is TGTGCCACCAGTGAAAAACACATTTCGGGAGCGGAGACCCAGTACTTC.